This T cell receptor beta chain was captured in a study of PD-L1 blockade in urothelial cancer (dated by TCRdb to 2017 to 2019). In terms of the full investigation: Therapy was started at some point between 2014 and 2016 for all patients, and atezolizumab 1,200 mg was administered intravenously every 3 weeks. Durable clinical benefit meant progression-free survival longer than 6 months, and TCR features were also tested against progression-free and overall survival. Pretreatment tumor samples, along with matched peripheral blood collected serially before and after atezolizumab treatment, underwent TCR sequencing. In the same patients, pretreatment tumors underwent whole exome sequencing and RNA sequencing in addition to TCR sequencing. The study was an exploratory multi-omic analysis of somatic, immune and clinical correlates of response to PD-L1 blockade with atezolizumab in urothelial cancer. Blood samples gave a median of around 140,000 T cells and 77,000 or so unique TCRs, with a median clonality of approximately 0.078. Blood samples were analyzed at 3 weeks after treatment start (second dose) and at 6 weeks after treatment start. Pretreatment blood TCR-seq was available for twenty-nine patients, at least one posttreatment blood collection was obtained for approximately 25 patients, and tumor TCR-seq was available for approximately 25 patients. Patients had an ECOG performance status of 0 or 1 and had received between 0 and 3 prior chemotherapy regimens. About 85% of the 29 patients were identified as males with urothelial cancer of bladder origin, and a prior smoking history was reported by 18 of 29 patients. Several patients achieved durable clinical benefit and approximately 20 did not. What the work shows at the level of the full study, not this receptor alone: A pretreatment peripheral blood TCR clonality below the median was linked to improved progression-free and overall survival. Because the sample size was small (n ≈ 28) and many of the analyses were exploratory, the results are meant to be hypothesis-generating. Greater expansion of tumor-associated TCR clones in peripheral blood 3 weeks after the start of treatment was observed in patients with durable benefit (n ≈ 22, p = 0.022).

To estimate absolute template abundance from read counts, synthetic TCR analog templates were spiked into each PCR. Using the immunoSEQ assay, TCRbeta CDR3 regions were amplified from genomic DNA with bias-controlled V and J gene primers. Sequencing of rearranged TCRbeta segments was performed at approximately 20X coverage. In the source study's methods: Sequencing errors were corrected by clustering and CDR3s were annotated against IMGT to assign V, D and J genes. Downstream analyses used only productive TCRbeta rearrangements, leaving out any out-of-frame or stop-codon sequences. To compute clonality, Shannon entropy was normalized by the log of the number of unique productive sequences and then subtracted from one. Clones differing between time points or between blood and tumor were identified using Fisher's exact test with Benjamini-Hochberg correction, with an adjusted p below 0.01 applied as the threshold. In its TCRdb copy, this immuneACCESS table keeps in-frame sequences only and misses some clones. Where compared with another copy, unresolved V genes explain less than half of these, and the others have no known cause. V and J calls and clone size follow that table, whereas D and trimming were derived from the DNA. Within this sample are about 86,000 clones, with about 83% of them counted one time only. Clones ranked in the top ten supply under 15% of the sample.

Reading the label with the study, this specimen's time point is: pretreatment peripheral blood. A cohort of 25 to 30 patients with locally advanced or metastatic urothelial carcinoma, treated at Memorial Sloan Kettering on a trial protocol, was included. Peripheral blood mononuclear cells were collected pretreatment and during treatment, with between 1 and 8 total time points per patient. The Qiagen DNeasy Blood extraction kit was used to purify genomic DNA from total PBMCs and from tumor samples. Collected pretreatment and during treatment, PBMCs were isolated and stored as previously described. Sequences SQVTM (CDR1) and ANQGSEA (CDR2) are obtained from the germline V gene. Counted from cysteine to phenylalanine, this CDR3 has 11 amino acids. The DNA shown is the 33-base CDR3, in frame from base 1. The germline ends are 6 bases apart after V is trimmed by 4 bases and J by 2 bases. With respect to this clone: It lacks a known antigen. Base qualities were left out, and no much larger clone turns up one base away.

The clonotype was recovered from a man aged 55-75 years with urothelial cancer. Sample: PBMCs, taken around atezolizumab (anti-PD-L1) treatment. Recombination linked TRBV29-1 to TRBJ2-7; TRBD2 is a weak D gene call, 6 bases matching. The DNA reads as follows: TGCAGCGTTGGCGGGGCCTACGAGCAGTACTTC. Protein translation: CSVGGAYEQYF.